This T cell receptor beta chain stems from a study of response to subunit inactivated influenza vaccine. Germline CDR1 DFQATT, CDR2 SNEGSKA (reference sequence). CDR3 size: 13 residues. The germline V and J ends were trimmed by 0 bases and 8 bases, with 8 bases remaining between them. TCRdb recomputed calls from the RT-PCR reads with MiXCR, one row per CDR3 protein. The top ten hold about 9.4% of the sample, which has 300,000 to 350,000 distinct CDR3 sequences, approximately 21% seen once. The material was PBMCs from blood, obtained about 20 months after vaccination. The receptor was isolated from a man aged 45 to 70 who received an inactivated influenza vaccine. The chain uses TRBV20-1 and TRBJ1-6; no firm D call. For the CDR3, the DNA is TGCAGTGCTAGAGAGACGGTCTATTCACCCCTCCACTTT. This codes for CSARETVYSPLHF.